This TCR beta chain was recorded in a study of blood T cell repertoires in COVID-19. Turning to the study itself: The United States, Italy and Spain provided the acute and convalescent COVID-19 samples. Sources were T cells, B-cell-depleted T cells, or PBMCs; the material itself was cDNA or gDNA.

This clone showed up just a few times. The authors' processing: How many nucleated cells were present was estimated from reference gene primer amplification. Sequenced by immunoSEQ multiplex PCR; TCRdb stores in-frame clones only, minus some. V, J and clone size were drawn from that table, and D and trimming were deduced from the DNA. The table records 200,000 to 250,000 clones, around 84% of them present only once. With 3 bases removed from V and 6 bases from J, the gap between germline ends came to 27 bases. Germline CDR1 reads SGHTA; CDR2 reads FQGTGA. The CDR3 is 18 amino acids. The chain carries TRBV7-3 and TRBJ2-7; possibly TRBD1 for D (6 bases). This TCR came from a woman over 75 with active or convalescent COVID-19. Sequenced input: peripheral blood. The CDR3 loop is CASSFSHLCQGSFLEQYF. CDR3 in DNA: TGTGCCAGCAGCTTCAGCCACTTATGTCAGGGGTCTTTTCTCGAGCAGTACTTC.